This section outlines one T cell receptor (beta chain) sequence together with its context. This clonotype has a count of ten or more. The target of this receptor is not known. No qualities accompany the bases; no much larger clone lies one base away. This record comes from a study of T cell repertoires in cytomegalovirus infection (dated by TCRdb to the late 2010s). Study-wide context: Donor HLA type was relevant to the analysis, because carriage of CMV infection together with the matching HLA type was indicated by public TCR beta signatures.

Beyond this particular receptor, the publication reports: In both this cohort and an independent 352-donor cohort, the cumulative frequency of public TCR beta family members distinguished carriers of CMV infection plus the relevant HLA type. In the ex vivo response, HLA-C-restricted CMV-specific TCR beta clonotypes were dominant, and in two of eight donors the single most frequent clonotype came from this HLA-C-restricted group.

Germline trimming: 0 bases from V, 8 bases from J; junction bases outside gene matches: 6. The CDR3 measures 14 amino acids from cysteine to phenylalanine. CDR3 DNA only is kept here, 42 bases in frame from base 1. CDR1 and CDR2 were assigned from the germline V gene as ENHRY and SYGVKD. The instrument was an Illumina HiSeq 1500. The public reads were quality trimmed at Q25 with fastp and then assembled into clones with MiXCR by TCRdb, keeping productive beta chains. Records with the same CDR3 protein are collapsed into one entry carrying the most frequent genes and DNA. This sample is represented by roughly 230,000 distinct CDR3 sequences; more than 15% of them were singletons. The leading ten clones occupy more than 45% of the sample.

This TCR derives from a human donor in good health (CMV status not recorded). Some clones in this sample may be carry-over from other donors' samples. The sequenced sample was CD8+ T cells from PBMCs. The V and J segments used are TRBV10-3 and TRBJ1-1; 7 bases in the junction line up with TRBD1. Here is the DNA: TGTGCCATCAGTGAGTCGGGGGACAGCGTCGAAGCTTTCTTT. Translated, it gives CAISESGDSVEAFF.